This passage covers 16 T cell receptor beta chains from one sample sequenced in a study of tumor and adjacent non-tumor tissue in lung cancer. TCRbeta libraries were built with three rounds of nested PCR, modified from ARM-PCR. TCRdb reanalysed the multiplex PCR reads using MiXCR and keeps one entry per CDR3 protein. The sample includes 90,000 to 110,000 distinct CDR3 sequences, roughly 75% of them seen just once. The template was RNA from unsorted bulk tissue. Sequences were obtained from lung tumor tissue. These receptors were taken from a woman aged 60 to 75 with non-small cell lung cancer.

As regards this clonotype: Because it lacks the conserved phenylalanine or tryptophan at the end, this CDR3 is likely a read error. Because the CDR3's place on the DNA is in doubt, the DNA is left out and the CDR3 is given as listed by TCRdb. J is TRBJ2-7 and V is TRBV11-2; the table's D call, TRBD2, has no DNA check behind it. From germline, CDR1 is SGHAT and CDR2 FQNNGV. The CDR3 extends over 14 residues, inclusive of both ends. The CDR3 loop reads CTGSWDRGGYEHYL.

Points on this clonotype: Possible read error: a much larger clone is one base away. The rearrangement uses TRBV4-3 and TRBJ1-2; D unresolved. This CDR3 is 15 amino acids long. With 7 bases removed from V and 0 bases from J, the gap between germline ends came to 15 bases. Germline CDR1 LGHNA, CDR2 YSLEER. CDR3 sequence reads: CASIPRAAANYGYTF. The CDR3 DNA follows: TGCGCCAGCATCCCGAGGGCTGCCGCTAACTATGGCTACACCTTC.

This clonotype was picked up many times. The rearrangement uses TRBV5-4 and TRBJ2-5, with a tentative D call TRBD1 (5 bases). This CDR3 is built from 14 residues. Deletions cut 0 bases from V and 1 base from J, with 7 bases between. Germline CDR1 SGHNT, CDR2 YYREEE (reference sequence). The CDR3 nucleotides are TGTGCCAGCAGCTTGGTGCAGGGCCAAGAGACCCAGTACTTC. It translates to CASSLVQGQETQYF.

Of note for this clonotype: A read error may account for a junction end that differs from germline. The chain combines TRBV6-1 with TRBJ2-1, with D possibly TRBD2 on 6 matching bases. The CDR3 extends over 16 amino acids. Per the germline V gene, CDR1 is MNHNS and CDR2 is SASEGT. In DNA, the CDR3 is TGTACCAGCAATGCAGAAGCGGGCTTCCCCTACAATGAGCAGTTCTTC. Translating gives CTSNAEAGFPYNEQFF.

On this clonotype itself: One junction end disagrees with the germline gene, perhaps due to a read error. This chain joins TRBV6-2 or TRBV6-3 and TRBJ1-1; D uncertain. CDR1 and CDR2 from the germline V gene are MNHEY and SVGEGT. This CDR3 is built from 15 residues. CDR3 nucleotide sequence: TGTGCAAGCCTCCGGACCTGTGGAGGGAACACTGAAACTTTCTTT. Residues: CASLRTCGGNTETFF.

Details on this clonotype: A much larger clone sits a single nucleotide away, making a read error possible. The chain links TRBV11-2 to TRBJ2-3, with a possible D match to TRBD2 (7 bases). CDR3 size: 16 residues. Germline loops: CDR1 SGHAT, CDR2 FQNNGV. The CDR3 sequence is CASNLVKGGGPDTQYF. For the CDR3, the DNA is TGTGCCAGCAACTTAGTTAAGGGGGGGGGGCCAGATACGCAGTATTTT. The whole variable domain, filled in from reference TRBV11-2 and TRBJ2-3, reads EAGVAQSPRYKIIEKRQSVAFWCNPISGHATLYWYQQILGQGPKLLIQFQNNGVVDDSQLPKDRFSAERLKGVDSTLKIQPAKLEDSAVYLCASNLVKGGGPDTQYFGPGTRLTVL.

On this clonotype itself: The germline gene is not matched at one end of the junction; a read error may be the cause. The chain recombines TRBV18 with TRBJ2-5; no reliable D call. Germline CDR1 KGHSH, CDR2 LQKENI. The CDR3 covers 13 residues. The DNA of the CDR3 is TGCGCCAGCTCACCACCGTCTCAAGAGACCCAGTACTTC. Translating it yields CASSPPSQETQYF.

As to this clonotype: A much bigger clone sits one base away, suggesting this may be a read error. The DNA is omitted, as the CDR3 cannot be located on it reliably, and the CDR3 follows TCRdb's listing. V is TRBV5-4 and J is TRBJ2-1; the table calls TRBD1, which could not be checked here. Germline V gives CDR1 SGHNT, CDR2 YYREEE (reference sequence). The CDR3 totals 16 residues, both ends included. CDR3: CASSLGPFGGGNELFF.

As to this clonotype: The junction does not match germline at one end; this may be a read error. This chain uses TRBV5-1 with TRBJ2-7; D call uncertain. CDR3 length equals 14 residues. Germline values: CDR1 SGHRS, CDR2 YFSETQ. The CDR3 DNA reads as TGTGCCAGCAGCCTGACCGATCCCGACTACGAGCAGTACTTC. Encoded protein: CASSLTDPDYEQYF.

Comments on this clonotype: The conserved final phenylalanine or tryptophan is absent from the CDR3, which likely points to a read error. The chain uses TRBV20-1 and TRBJ1-2; 9 bases match TRBD1. The CDR3 covers 12 residues. Germline V gene lookup returns CDR1 DFQATT and CDR2 SNEGSKA (reference sequence). The CDR3 protein is CRAGQGRDGYTL. The CDR3 region has the DNA TGCAGAGCGGGACAGGGAAGGGACGGCTACACCCTC.

Remarks on this clonotype: A much larger clonotype is one base distant, so this may be a read error. The genes are TRBV20-1 and TRBJ1-2, with D possibly matching TRBD1 (5 bases). The CDR3 extends over 14 amino acids. The germline V gene has CDR1 DFQATT and CDR2 SNEGSKA (reference sequence). As DNA, the CDR3 is TGCAGTACTAGAGGGCGGGACGTCAACTATGGCTACACCTTC. Translation: CSTRGRDVNYGYTF.

The rearrangement joins TRBV7-3 to TRBJ2-5; D remains ambiguous. This CDR3 has 13 residues. Trimming pared 5 bases from V and 1 base from J, leaving 8 bases between. Germline assignment: CDR1 SGHTA and CDR2 FQGTGA. The CDR3 spells CASSRGSQETQYF. CDR3 in DNA: TGTGCCAGCAGCCGTGGGTCCCAAGAGACCCAGTACTTC.

The table lists this clonotype with a count of one. The final CDR3 position lacks the conserved phenylalanine or tryptophan, pointing to a likely read error. The rearrangement uses TRBV20-1 and TRBJ1-1, with 9 bases matching TRBD1. V was clipped by 5 bases and J by 9 bases; unmatched bases: 13. CDR1 and CDR2 from the germline V gene are DFQATT and SNEGSKA (reference sequence). The CDR3 has 14 residues. The CDR3 nucleotides are TGCAGTGCTGGGGGGGGGACAGGGAGGACTCAAGCTTTCCTT. Translating gives CSAGGGTGRTQAFL.

At least ten counts were recorded for this clonotype. The rearrangement uses TRBV20-1 and TRBJ2-2; no definite D call. The CDR3 sequence is 12 residues long. V dropped 6 bases and J dropped 4 bases, with 9 bases sitting between them. In germline, CDR1 is DFQATT, CDR2 SNEGSKA (reference sequence). The CDR3 nucleotides are TGCAGTGCAACTACTCCCACCGGGGAGCTGTTTTTT. Translating gives CSATTPTGELFF.

With regard to this clonotype: This clone may be a read error of a much larger clone one base away. This chain links TRBV7-9 with TRBJ2-7; D gene ambiguous. This CDR3 contains 12 residues. Trimming removed 3 bases at V and 6 bases at J, with 9 bases between. CDR1 is SEHNR, CDR2 FQNEAQ, per germline (reference sequence). CDR3 coding DNA: TGTGCCAGCAGCTTGATTGTGGGCGAGCAGTACTTC. Its protein product is CASSLIVGEQYF.

As regards this clonotype: Relative to the germline gene, one junction end is altered; a read error may explain this. The CDR3 nucleotides are TGTGTCAGCAACCCAGACTCGACAGGGAGAGATGGCTACACCTTC. It specifies CVSNPDSTGRDGYTF. The gene calls are TRBV11-3 and TRBJ1-2; TRBD1 matches at 7 bases. Germline V lookup: CDR1 SGHNT, CDR2 YENEEA. The CDR3 is 15 residues long.